The 8 T cell receptor beta chains below were found in one sample sequenced in a study of blood T cell repertoires in COVID-19. The method was immunoSEQ multiplex PCR; TCRdb's version includes in-frame clones alone and lacks a portion of them. The sample includes under 300,000 clones, 86% of them seen just once. Sequencing used peripheral blood. The receptors were gathered from an older man with acute or convalescent COVID-19.

CDR3 nucleotide sequence: TGTGCCAGTAGTAATCACAGGGGGACGTCTGGAAACACCATATATTTT. It yields the protein CASSNHRGTSGNTIYF. The V and J genes are TRBV19 and TRBJ1-3; 8 bases fit TRBD1. J gave up 1 base and V 4 bases, and 6 bases lay outside the gene matches. There are 16 residues in the CDR3. Germline V gene data show CDR1 as LNHDA and CDR2 as SQIVND (reference sequence).

The chain carries TRBV29-1 and TRBJ2-1, with D perhaps matching TRBD2 (5 bases). Between the trimmed V and J ends, which lost 0 bases and 9 bases, there was a span of 12 bases. Germline loops: CDR1 SQVTM, CDR2 ANQGSEA. The CDR3 totals 13 residues. CDR3 nucleotide sequence: TGCAGCGTTGAAGAACCCACGGCGGGTGAGCAGTTCTTC. Translation: CSVEEPTAGEQFF.

The chain joins TRBV7-2 to TRBJ1-6, with D perhaps matching TRBD1 (5 bases). Germline values: CDR1 SGHTA, CDR2 FQGNSA. The CDR3 has 15 residues. The V gene lost 0 bases and the J gene lost 3 bases, with 6 bases spanning the gap. The DNA for the CDR3 is TGTGCCAGCAGCTTAGCGACAGTCTATAATTCACCCCTCCACTTT. Amino acids: CASSLATVYNSPLHF.

V is TRBV7-3 and J is TRBJ2-5, with 13 bases matching TRBD2. J gave up 5 bases and V 4 bases, and 7 bases lay outside the gene matches. Germline assignment: CDR1 SGHTA and CDR2 FQGTGA. The CDR3 totals 16 residues. The CDR3 nucleotides read TGTGCCAGCAGCTCCTCACTAGCGGGAGGGCCGGAGACCCAGTACTTC. As protein: CASSSSLAGGPETQYF.

This sequence joins TRBV5-5 and TRBJ2-1; 9 bases fit TRBD2. V shed 4 bases, J shed 4 bases, and the junction held 6 bases outside the gene matches. CDR1 is SGHKS and CDR2 is YYEKEE in the germline V gene (reference sequence). This CDR3 is built from 15 residues. CDR3 bases: TGTGCCAGCAGCCGGAGCGGGGGGACTTACAATGAGCAGTTCTTC. Its translation is CASSRSGGTYNEQFF. Together with reference TRBV5-5 and TRBJ2-1, the CDR3 gives the full variable domain: DAGVTQSPTHLIKTRGQQVTLRCSPISGHKSVSWYQQVLGQGPQFIFQYYEKEERGRGNFPDRFSARQFPNYSSELNVNALLLGDSALYLCASSRSGGTYNEQFFGPGTRLTVL.

The rearrangement joins TRBV15 to TRBJ1-4; D unclear. Per the germline V gene, CDR1 is LNHNV and CDR2 is YYDKDF (reference sequence). Trimming removed 0 bases at V and 5 bases at J, with 10 bases between. CDR3 length equals 15 residues. Here the CDR3 DNA reads TGTGCCACCAGCAGAGACCCGAGAGTCAATGAAAAACTGTTTTTT. It specifies CATSRDPRVNEKLFF.

The chain uses TRBV6-5 and TRBJ1-2; 10 nucleotides line up with TRBD1. This CDR3 spans 12 amino acids. Germline V gives CDR1 MNHEY, CDR2 SVGAGI. The trim removed 0 bases at V and 13 bases at J, leaving 2 bases unmatched. The CDR3 sequence is CASSYSGTGVTF. The DNA for the CDR3 is TGTGCCAGCAGTTACTCGGGGACAGGGGTCACCTTC.

This clone was observed a single time. V and J are TRBV6-2 or TRBV6-3 and TRBJ1-5; tentatively, D is TRBD1 (5 bases). This CDR3 is built from 13 residues. The ends were cut back, 4 bases at V and 7 bases at J, with 11 bases in the middle. CDR1 is MNHEY, CDR2 SVGEGT, per germline. CDR3 bases: TGTGCCAGCAGTTTACGGGGGTACCAGCCCCAGCATTTT. Its translation: CASSLRGYQPQHF.